This T cell receptor (beta chain) was identified during a study of cytomegalovirus exposure and HLA in healthy donors. PCR amplification relied on 60 Vbeta primers (plus 13 Jbeta primers). In the study's own analysis: Later, an analysis found about 77 million unique TCR beta chains, and around 12 million of these were shared. Sequencing used immunoSEQ multiplex PCR; TCRdb keeps in-frame clones, though not all of them. That table supplies the V and J calls and clone size; D and trimming were determined from the DNA. Among about 130,000 clones listed, 75% to 85% were seen once. A word on this clone: Antigen specificity is unknown. One junction end does not reproduce the germline sequence, and a read error may be involved.

Findings and limits, study-wide: Immune exposure information available was restricted to CMV serostatus.

Germline lookup yields CDR1 MNHEY and CDR2 SVGAGI. The CDR3 consists of 12 residues. This TCR came from a woman between 35 and 50 years old in good health and CMV-seronegative. The chain couples TRBV6-5 to TRBJ1-5; D gene uncertain. The sequencing input was PBMCs. CDR3 region: CASRSGDQSQHF. CDR3 DNA: TGTGCCAGCAGGTCCGGAGATCAGTCCCAGCATTTT.